This section outlines one T cell receptor (beta chain) sequence together with its context. The sample comes from a study of blood T cell repertoires in COVID-19. Across the whole study: Researchers got acute and convalescent COVID-19 samples from the United States, Italy and Spain.

This table comes from immunoSEQ multiplex PCR, and its TCRdb copy is limited to in-frame clones, with some not included. The sample contains around 140,000 clones, roughly 69% of which appear only once. The clonotype comes from a woman aged 70-85 years with acute or convalescent COVID-19. Sequencing input: peripheral blood.

The CDR3: CATSRAAGSYNEQFF. Written as DNA, the CDR3 is TGTGCCACCAGCAGAGCGGCGGGCTCCTACAATGAGCAGTTCTTC. The chain couples TRBV15 to TRBJ2-1; a possible D gene is TRBD2 (5 bases). V was pared by 1 base and J by 0 bases, with 7 bases between. The CDR3 consists of 15 residues. Germline values: CDR1 LNHNV, CDR2 YYDKDF (reference sequence).